These 23 T cell receptor beta chains share one sample of origin, sequenced in a study of graft-versus-host responses after intestinal transplantation. The protocol was immunoSEQ multiplex PCR, while the TCRdb copy is restricted to in-frame clones and leaves out a portion. The sample has 20,000 or so clones, around 44% seen once. Sequencing used alloreactive CD4+ T cells from a mixed lymphocyte reaction culture, obtained before intestinal transplant. Subset defined: CFSE-low proliferating T cells sorted from roughly six-day pre-transplant mixed lymphocyte reaction (GvH or HvG direction). These receptors all come from a human patient who received an intestinal transplant.

Here the CDR3 DNA reads TGTGCCAGCAGTGAACCAACACAGGGGCCACTAGCCAAAAACATTCAGTACTTC. Its translation is CASSEPTQGPLAKNIQYF. The chain carries TRBV6-1 and TRBJ2-4; 7 bases map to TRBD1. The V gene end was trimmed by 2 bases and the J gene end by 0 bases; junction bases not matched to a gene: 10. Germline V lookup: CDR1 MNHNS, CDR2 SASEGT. This CDR3 is built from 18 residues.

In this sample, this clone turned up a few times. The J gene is TRBJ2-7, the V gene TRBV11-1; TRBD1 agrees at 7 bases. The CDR3 covers 13 residues. Germline CDR1 SGHAT, CDR2 FQDESV (reference sequence). V trimming: 1 base; J trimming: 3 bases; junction bases outside the gene matches: 0. Here the CDR3 DNA reads TGTGCCAGCAGCTTAGACAGGGGCTACGAGCAGTACTTC. As protein: CASSLDRGYEQYF.

This clone was seen more than once but under ten times. The genes are TRBV5-4 and TRBJ1-3; a weak D match, TRBD1 (5 bases). The CDR3 has 16 amino acids. V was clipped by 4 bases and J by 2 bases, with 16 bases between them. CDR1 and CDR2 (germline): SGHNT, YYREEE (reference sequence). The CDR3 DNA sequence: TGTGCCAGCAGCCTGGGGCACCAGATCACTGGAAACACCATATATTTT. This sequence encodes CASSLGHQITGNTIYF.

As DNA, the CDR3 is TGTGCCAGCAGCTTAAGGGAGGGGTGGGATGAGCAGTTCTTC. It encodes CASSLREGWDEQFF. The rearrangement joins TRBV7-3 to TRBJ2-1, with 7 bases lining up with TRBD2. Germline trimming cut 1 base from V and 8 bases from J; bases unmatched to any gene: 5. In germline, CDR1 is SGHTA, CDR2 FQGTGA. The CDR3 is 14 residues long. The complete variable domain, with remaining parts taken from reference TRBV7-3 and TRBJ2-1, reads GAGVSQTPSNKVTEKGKYVELRCDPISGHTALYWYRQSLGQGPEFLIYFQGTGAADDSGLPNDRFFAVRPEGSVSTLKIQRTERGDSAVYLCASSLREGWDEQFFGPGTRLTVL.

The chain employs TRBV7-6 and TRBJ2-3; the match to TRBD2 covers 7 bases. With V trimmed by 5 bases and J by 2 bases, 4 bases remained unmatched. CDR1 SGHVS and CDR2 FNYEAQ come from the germline V gene. This CDR3 is built from 14 residues. Here the CDR3 DNA reads TGTGCCAGCAGCGCAGCGGGGAACACAGATACGCAGTATTTT. Its translation is CASSAAGNTDTQYF.

Within the sample, this clone is medium-sized (0.01 to 0.1%). The rearrangement uses TRBV5-1 and TRBJ1-6; maybe TRBD1 (6 bases). In germline, CDR1 is SGHRS, CDR2 YFSETQ. V was clipped by 0 bases and J by 7 bases, with 14 bases between them. The CDR3 covers 16 residues. The CDR3 nucleotides are TGCGCCAGCAGCTTGGTCTCGGGGGGCCAAAATTCACCCCTCCACTTT. It specifies CASSLVSGGQNSPLHF.

The rearrangement uses TRBV10-3 and TRBJ2-3, with 15 positions matching TRBD2. CDR3 size: 15 residues. Germline loops: CDR1 ENHRY, CDR2 SYGVKD. J was trimmed by 2 bases and V by 9 bases; bases with no gene match: 3. This CDR3 is CAIGTSGGHTDTQYF. CDR3 sequence (DNA): TGTGCCATAGGGACTAGCGGGGGGCACACAGATACGCAGTATTTT.

The chain recombines TRBV6-5 with TRBJ2-1; 11 nucleotides align to TRBD2. The CDR3 contains 16 residues. J lost 6 bases, V lost 4 bases, and 8 bases had no gene match. The germline V gene encodes CDR1 MNHEY and CDR2 SVGAGI. Here the CDR3 DNA reads TGTGCCAGCAGTTTTGACCTAGCGGGGGGAACCAATGAGCAGTTCTTC. Translated: CASSFDLAGGTNEQFF.

This chain uses TRBV7-3 with TRBJ2-3; D is possibly TRBD1 (6 bases). The germline CDR1 and CDR2 sequences are SGHTA and FQGTGA. CDR3 length: 14 amino acids. Trimming removed 5 bases from V and 0 bases from J, with 9 bases in between. CDR3 sequence (DNA): TGTGCCAGCAGCCCAGGACAGAGCACAGATACGCAGTATTTT. Translation gives CASSPGQSTDTQYF.

The sample holds a few counts of this clone. CDR3 residues: CASSQVSTGVMGETQYF. CDR3 coding DNA: TGTGCCAGCAGCCAAGTGTCGACAGGGGTCATGGGGGAGACCCAGTACTTC. The chain joins TRBV4-2 to TRBJ2-5; 8 nucleotides line up with TRBD1. The trim removed 1 base at V and 5 bases at J, leaving 12 bases unmatched. This CDR3 contains 17 residues. Germline CDR1 and CDR2: LGHNA and YNFKEQ.

The rearrangement uses TRBV2 and TRBJ1-1; TRBD1 matches 7 bases. The germline V gene has CDR1 SNHLY and CDR2 FYNNEI. J lost 1 base, V lost 8 bases, and 7 bases had no gene match. CDR3 length equals 14 residues. The CDR3 sequence is CASRDRDRNTEAFF. The CDR3 DNA reads TGTGCCAGCCGGGACCGGGACAGGAACACTGAAGCTTTCTTT. Based on the CDR3 plus reference TRBV2 and TRBJ1-1, the full variable domain is EPEVTQTPSHQVTQMGQEVILRCVPISNHLYFYWYRQILGQKVEFLVSFYNNEISEKSEIFDDQFSVERPDGSNFTLKIRSTKLEDSAMYFCASRDRDRNTEAFFGQGTRLTVV.

This clone came up a few times. This chain joins TRBV19 and TRBJ2-6; 7 bases are a match to TRBD1. Per germline, CDR1 LNHDA and CDR2 SQIVND (reference sequence). The CDR3 totals 17 residues. With 3 bases clipped from V and 0 bases from J, the junction kept 5 bases outside the gene matches. The CDR3 loop is CASSIGTAHSGANVLTF. The DNA for the CDR3 is TGTGCCAGTAGTATCGGGACAGCCCACTCTGGGGCCAACGTCCTGACTTTC. The complete variable domain, with remaining parts taken from reference TRBV19 and TRBJ2-6, reads DGGITQSPKYLFRKEGQNVTLSCEQNLNHDAMYWYRQDPGQGLRLIYYSQIVNDFQKGDIAEGYSVSREKKESFPLTVTSAQKNPTAFYLCASSIGTAHSGANVLTFGAGSRLTVL.

This clone has a handful of counts. The chain joins TRBV29-1 to TRBJ2-2, with unresolved D. Germline V gene lookup returns CDR1 SQVTM and CDR2 ANQGSEA. The CDR3 totals 13 residues. V shed 5 bases and J shed 3 bases, with 10 bases lying between them. Here the CDR3 reads CSVFVPDTGELFF. The CDR3 coding sequence is TGCAGCGTTTTCGTGCCGGACACCGGGGAGCTGTTTTTT.

This clone appeared a few times. The chain combines TRBV5-1 with TRBJ2-7; D uncertain. CDR3 length: 14 residues. The germline CDR1 and CDR2 sequences are SGHRS and YFSETQ. V gave up 0 bases and J gave up 4 bases, with 11 bases separating them. The CDR3 DNA sequence: TGCGCCAGCAGCTTGGGTCCCACCGGGTACGAGCAGTACTTC. Translated: CASSLGPTGYEQYF.

This clone is a singleton in its sample. The rearrangement joins TRBV5-1 to TRBJ2-6; D is uncertain. The CDR3 is made up of 15 amino acids. With 3 bases removed from V and 0 bases from J, the gap between germline ends came to 7 bases. In germline, CDR1 is SGHRS, CDR2 YFSETQ. The DNA for the CDR3 is TGCGCCAGCAGCTCCTCTTACTCTGGGGCCAACGTCCTGACTTTC. Translation: CASSSSYSGANVLTF.

The chain employs TRBV5-1 and TRBJ1-3; D is ambiguous. The CDR3 runs 13 residues. V lost 0 bases, J lost 3 bases, and 4 bases lay in between. Germline lookup yields CDR1 SGHRS and CDR2 YFSETQ. CDR3 in DNA: TGCGCCAGCAGCTTGGACAGTGGAAACACCATATATTTT. Translating it yields CASSLDSGNTIYF.

The chain links TRBV6-6 to TRBJ1-2; 10 nucleotides align to TRBD1. The junction had 7 bases not matched to a gene; V was cut back by 8 bases and J by 4 bases. Germline lookup yields CDR1 MNHNY and CDR2 SVGAGI (reference sequence). The CDR3 loop spans 14 amino acids. In DNA form, the CDR3 reads TGTGCCAGCCGGACAGGGGGGGGCCGCTATGGCTACACCTTC. It codes for CASRTGGGRYGYTF.

V usage is TRBV11-2 and J usage is TRBJ2-1, with D possibly TRBD1 on 6 matching bases. The germline V gene has CDR1 SGHAT and CDR2 FQNNGV. The CDR3 runs 14 residues. Trimming stripped 5 bases from V and 8 bases from J, with 16 bases between. CDR3 region: CASSRGQTWDEQFF. CDR3 in DNA: TGTGCCAGCAGCCGCGGACAGACATGGGATGAGCAGTTCTTC.

The chain recombines TRBV2 with TRBJ1-5; TRBD1 aligns across 8 bases. Germline V gene sequence: CDR1 SNHLY, CDR2 FYNNEI. CDR3 length: 15 amino acids. Losses at the gene ends were 6 bases for V and 3 bases for J; bases not matched to a gene: 7. The CDR3: CASSNQGAPNQPQHF. For the CDR3, the DNA is TGTGCCAGCAGCAACCAGGGGGCCCCCAATCAGCCCCAGCATTTT.

This sequence joins TRBV18 and TRBJ2-7; 10 bases fit TRBD1. The CDR3 extends over 14 amino acids. Germline V gives CDR1 KGHSH, CDR2 LQKENI. After removal of 2 bases from V and 6 bases from J, the junction contained 4 bases not matched to a gene. The DNA for the CDR3 is TGTGCCAGCTCACCAGGGACAGGGGCCGCCGAGCAGTACTTC. Translation: CASSPGTGAAEQYF.

This clone was seen more than once but under ten times. The chain is built from TRBV10-2 and TRBJ2-7; no clear D. V gave up 11 bases and J gave up 3 bases, with 17 bases separating them. The CDR3 runs 13 residues. Germline values: CDR1 WSHSY, CDR2 SAAADI. CDR3 amino acids: CAAARGTHYEQYF. Here the CDR3 DNA reads TGCGCCGCAGCGCGAGGAACCCACTACGAGCAGTACTTC.

This clone was counted a few times. This sequence joins TRBV7-9 and TRBJ1-3; TRBD1 matches 8 bases. In germline, CDR1 is SEHNR, CDR2 FQNEAQ (reference sequence). J lost 3 bases, V lost 5 bases, and 6 bases had no gene match. CDR3 length: 15 residues. The CDR3 region is CASSTRTGFGNTIYF. Here the CDR3 DNA reads TGTGCCAGCAGCACTAGGACAGGGTTTGGAAACACCATATATTTT.

This chain joins TRBV11-2 and TRBJ2-1; TRBD2 matches at 8 bases. The germline CDR1 and CDR2 sequences are SGHAT and FQNNGV. The trim removed 5 bases at V and 8 bases at J, leaving 8 bases unmatched. The CDR3 has 14 residues. The CDR3 here is CASSKGLVFDEQFF. The CDR3 DNA reads TGTGCCAGCAGCAAGGGACTAGTATTCGATGAGCAGTTCTTC.